This T cell receptor (beta chain) is drawn from a study of cytomegalovirus exposure and HLA in healthy donors. Across the whole study: Assignment to the Caucasian-associated ancestry cluster applied to more than 75% of the approximately 360 genotyped donors. The study, taken as a whole, reports: Among the CMV-associated chains, a few were confirmed in vitro as specific for CMV antigens. The presence/absence work took it that sequencing depth was about the same across donors.

Vbeta (60) and Jbeta (13) primers were used in the PCR. The method was immunoSEQ multiplex PCR; TCRdb's version includes in-frame clones alone and lacks a portion of them. Seen here are about 180,000 clones, around 80% observed once, and the top ten hold around 0.46%. V was clipped by 3 bases and J by 6 bases; unmatched bases: 12. The CDR3 length is 17 residues. Germline V gene data show CDR1 as LNHNV and CDR2 as YYDKDF (reference sequence). In the case of this clone: Antigen: not known.

The chain is built from TRBV15 and TRBJ2-3; TRBD1 aligns across 10 bases. Specimen: PBMCs. This sequence was found in a woman aged 45-65 years in good health and CMV-seronegative. CDR3 coding DNA: TGTGCCACCAGCAGTTCACCTCACAGGACAGGGGGGGATACGCAGTATTTT. Translated, it gives CATSSSPHRTGGDTQYF.